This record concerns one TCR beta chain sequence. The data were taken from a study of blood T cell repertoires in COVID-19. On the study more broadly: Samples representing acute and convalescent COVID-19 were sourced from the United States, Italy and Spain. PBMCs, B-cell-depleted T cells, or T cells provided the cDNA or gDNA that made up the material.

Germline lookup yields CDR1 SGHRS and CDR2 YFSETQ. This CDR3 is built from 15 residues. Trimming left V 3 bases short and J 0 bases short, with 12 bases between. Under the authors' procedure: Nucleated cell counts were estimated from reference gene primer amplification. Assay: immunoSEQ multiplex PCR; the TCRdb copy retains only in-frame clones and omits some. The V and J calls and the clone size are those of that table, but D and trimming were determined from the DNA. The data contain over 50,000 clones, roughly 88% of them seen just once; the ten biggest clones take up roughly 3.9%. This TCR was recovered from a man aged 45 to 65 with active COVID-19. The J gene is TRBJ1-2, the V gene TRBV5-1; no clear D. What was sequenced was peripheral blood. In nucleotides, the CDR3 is TGCGCCAGCAGCTACGTTGGAGGGCCTAACTATGGCTACACCTTC. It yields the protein CASSYVGGPNYGYTF. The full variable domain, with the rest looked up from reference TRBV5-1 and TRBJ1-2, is KAGVTQTPRYLIKTRGQQVTLSCSPISGHRSVSWYQQTPGQGLQFLFEYFSETQRNKGNFPGRFSGRQFSNSRSEMNVSTLELGDSALYLCASSYVGGPNYGYTFGSGTRLTVV.